This T cell receptor (beta chain) was profiled in a study of shared clonotypes between healthy human individuals. Turning to the study itself: Each donor had three CD4 naive, three CD4 memory, two CD8 naive and one CD8 memory plate.

Using immunoSEQ multiplex PCR, the repertoire was profiled, and TCRdb retains in-frame clones only, with some absent. The sample lists about 2.3 million clones; under 95% were seen once. V lost 0 bases and J 8 bases, leaving 7 bases between the germline ends. The CDR3 is made up of 13 amino acids. The germline V gene has CDR1 LGHNA and CDR2 YNFKEQ. The sample comprised naive CD4+ T cells from PBMCs. As for subset: CD45RA+ positively selected. The sequence was collected from a man aged 18 to 30 in good health. Some clones in this sample may be carry-over from other donors' samples. The V gene is TRBV4-2, the J gene TRBJ1-4; no reliable D call. As DNA, the CDR3 is TGTGCCAGCAGCCAAGACTTGGGGGAAAAACTGTTTTTT. The encoded protein is CASSQDLGEKLFF.